Only a few counts were recorded for the clone carrying this TCR beta chain. The record originates from a study of early T cells in non-severe SARS-CoV-2 infection. From the 5' RACE reads, TCRdb called clonotypes with MiXCR, one entry per CDR3 protein. The table shows about 80,000 distinct CDR3 sequences, with around an eighth occurring only once. Germline V lookup: CDR1 DFQATT, CDR2 SNEGSKA (reference sequence). This CDR3 is built from 16 residues. V lost 0 bases, J lost 0 bases, and 5 bases stayed unmatched. The TCR sequence derives from an adult who was a healthcare worker with PCR-confirmed SARS-CoV-2 infection or an uninfected control (not recorded which). Sequencing was done on a sample of whole blood. The chain combines TRBV20-1 with TRBJ1-2, with TRBD1 matching over 9 bases. DNA for the CDR3: TGCAGTGCTAGAGACGGTACAGGGGGCCCTAACTATGGCTACACCTTC. It is translated as CSARDGTGGPNYGYTF.